This TCR beta chain comes out of a study of cytomegalovirus exposure and HLA in healthy donors. Background on the study: In an earlier analysis, almost 120 million unique TCR beta sequences were found from approximately 190 million T cells. Study findings and constraints: It is likely that the observed cluster of highly shared sequence variants was a sequencing artifact. The classifier, whose performance was assessed in both the original and validation cohorts, reportedly diagnosed cytomegalovirus status with high specificity and sensitivity.

Comment on this clone: The antigen is not known.

The CDR3 is made up of 17 amino acids. Unmatched junction bases numbered 6, after V lost 3 bases and J lost 1 base. CDR1 and CDR2 from the germline V gene are LGHNA and YNFKEQ. It was with 60 Vbeta and 13 Jbeta primers that the PCR ran. Some clones are missing from TCRdb's copy, which holds only in-frame ones; the method was immunoSEQ multiplex PCR. The sample yields 110,000 or so clones, about 61% seen once. The receptor was isolated from a man younger than 35 in good health and CMV-seropositive. This chain joins TRBV4-2 and TRBJ2-5; 12 bases are a match to TRBD2. The material sequenced was PBMCs. In DNA form, the CDR3 reads TGTGCCAGCAGCCAGGGGCTAGCGGGGGGGCCCCAAGAGACCCAGTACTTC. Translated: CASSQGLAGGPQETQYF.